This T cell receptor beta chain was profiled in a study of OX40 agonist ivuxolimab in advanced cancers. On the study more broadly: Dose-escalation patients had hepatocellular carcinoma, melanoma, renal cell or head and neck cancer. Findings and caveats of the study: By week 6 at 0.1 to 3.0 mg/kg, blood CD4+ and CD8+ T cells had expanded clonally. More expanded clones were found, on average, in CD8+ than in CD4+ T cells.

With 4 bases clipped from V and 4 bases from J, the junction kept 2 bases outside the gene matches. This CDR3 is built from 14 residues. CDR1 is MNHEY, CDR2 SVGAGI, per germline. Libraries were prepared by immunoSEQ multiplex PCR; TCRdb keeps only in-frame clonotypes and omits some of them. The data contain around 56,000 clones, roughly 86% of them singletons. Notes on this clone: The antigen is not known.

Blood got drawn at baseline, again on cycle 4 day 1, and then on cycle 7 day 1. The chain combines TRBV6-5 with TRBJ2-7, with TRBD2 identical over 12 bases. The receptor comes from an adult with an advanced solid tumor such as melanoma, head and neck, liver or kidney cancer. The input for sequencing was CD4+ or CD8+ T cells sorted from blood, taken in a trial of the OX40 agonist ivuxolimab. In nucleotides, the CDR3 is TGTGCCAGCAGTTCCACTAGCGGGAGGTACGAGCAGTACTTC. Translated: CASSSTSGRYEQYF.